This T cell receptor (beta chain) was sequenced during a study of cytomegalovirus exposure and HLA in healthy donors. Findings and caveats of the study: It was shown in a later analysis that HLA-associated TCR beta chains were more clonally expanded than other, equally common chains. An analysis that came later showed most CMV-associated TCR beta chains appearing HLA-restricted.

CDR3 size: 14 residues. Germline V gene lookup returns CDR1 SGHNT and CDR2 YYREEE (reference sequence). V lost 3 bases and J lost 5; bases outside the gene matches: 7. Note on this clone: The antigen is not known.

PCR amplification relied on 60 Vbeta primers (plus 13 Jbeta primers). Method: immunoSEQ multiplex PCR; TCRdb's copy keeps in-frame clones and lacks some. Seen here are over 150,000 clones, approximately 80% observed once, and the top ten hold roughly 3.6%. Sequencing was carried out using PBMCs. The chain combines TRBV5-4 with TRBJ1-2, with 7 bases fitting TRBD1. The TCR was taken from a young man in good health and CMV-seropositive. For the CDR3, the DNA is TGTGCCAGCAGCTGGGCGGGACAGCAGTATGGCTACACCTTC. It is translated as CASSWAGQQYGYTF.